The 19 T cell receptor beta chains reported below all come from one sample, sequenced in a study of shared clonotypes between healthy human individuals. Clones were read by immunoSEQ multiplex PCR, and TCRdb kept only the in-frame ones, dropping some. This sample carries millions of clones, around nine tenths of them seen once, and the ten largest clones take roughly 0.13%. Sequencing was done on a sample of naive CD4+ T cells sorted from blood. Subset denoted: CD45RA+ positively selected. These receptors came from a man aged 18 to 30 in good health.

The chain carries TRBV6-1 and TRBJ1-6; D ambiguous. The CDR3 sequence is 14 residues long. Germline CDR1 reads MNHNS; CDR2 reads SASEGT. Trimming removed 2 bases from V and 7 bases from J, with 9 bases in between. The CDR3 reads CASSEIEGNSPLHF. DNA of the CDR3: TGTGCCAGCAGTGAAATCGAGGGAAATTCACCCCTCCACTTT.

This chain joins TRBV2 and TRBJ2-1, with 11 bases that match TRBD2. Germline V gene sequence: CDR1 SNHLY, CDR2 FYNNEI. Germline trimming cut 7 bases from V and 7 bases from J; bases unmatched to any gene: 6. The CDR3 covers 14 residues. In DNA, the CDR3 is TGTGCCAGCATGGGGGGACTAGCGGATAATGAGCAGTTCTTC. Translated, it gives CASMGGLADNEQFF.

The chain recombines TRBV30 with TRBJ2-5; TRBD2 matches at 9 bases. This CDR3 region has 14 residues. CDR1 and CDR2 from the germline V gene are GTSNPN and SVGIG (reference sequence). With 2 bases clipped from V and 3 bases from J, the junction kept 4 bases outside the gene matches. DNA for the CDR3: TGTGCCTGGAGTAGGGGCGGGGGGGAAGAGACCCAGTACTTC. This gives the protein CAWSRGGGEETQYF.

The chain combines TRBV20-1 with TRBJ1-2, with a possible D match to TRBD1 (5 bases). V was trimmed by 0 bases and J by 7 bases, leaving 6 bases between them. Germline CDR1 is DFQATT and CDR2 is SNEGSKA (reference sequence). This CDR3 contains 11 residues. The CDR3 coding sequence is TGCAGTGCTAGAGAAACAGGTGGCTACACCTTC. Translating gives CSARETGGYTF.

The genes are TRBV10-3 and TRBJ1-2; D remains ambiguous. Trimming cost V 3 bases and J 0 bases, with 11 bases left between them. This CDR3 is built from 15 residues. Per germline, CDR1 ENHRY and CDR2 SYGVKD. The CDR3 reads CAISDGPITNYGYTF. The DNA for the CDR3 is TGTGCCATCAGTGACGGGCCCATAACTAACTATGGCTACACCTTC.

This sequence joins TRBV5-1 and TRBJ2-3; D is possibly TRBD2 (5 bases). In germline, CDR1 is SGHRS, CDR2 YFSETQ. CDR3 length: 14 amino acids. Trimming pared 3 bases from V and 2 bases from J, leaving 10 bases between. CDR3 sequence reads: CASSWERATDTQYF. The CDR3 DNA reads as TGCGCCAGCAGCTGGGAGAGGGCCACAGATACGCAGTATTTT.

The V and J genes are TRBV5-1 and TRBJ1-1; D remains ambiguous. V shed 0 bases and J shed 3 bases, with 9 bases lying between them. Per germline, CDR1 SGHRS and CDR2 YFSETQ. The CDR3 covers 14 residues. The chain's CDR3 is CASSLGGGYTEAFF. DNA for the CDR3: TGCGCCAGCAGCTTGGGGGGAGGGTACACTGAAGCTTTCTTT.

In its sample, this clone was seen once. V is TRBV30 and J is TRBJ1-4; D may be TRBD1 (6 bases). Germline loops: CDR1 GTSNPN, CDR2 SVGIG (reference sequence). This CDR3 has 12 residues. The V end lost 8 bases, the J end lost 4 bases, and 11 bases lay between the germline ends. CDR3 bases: TGTGCCCGCGGGACACTTAATGAAAAACTGTTTTTT. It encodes CARGTLNEKLFF.

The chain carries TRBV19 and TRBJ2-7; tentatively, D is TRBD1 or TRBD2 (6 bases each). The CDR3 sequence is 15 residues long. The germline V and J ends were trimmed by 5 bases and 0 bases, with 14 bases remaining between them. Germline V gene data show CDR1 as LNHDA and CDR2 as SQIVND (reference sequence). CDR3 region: CASSPGGGGSYEQYF. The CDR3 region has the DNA TGTGCCAGTAGTCCCGGTGGAGGGGGCTCCTACGAGCAGTACTTC.

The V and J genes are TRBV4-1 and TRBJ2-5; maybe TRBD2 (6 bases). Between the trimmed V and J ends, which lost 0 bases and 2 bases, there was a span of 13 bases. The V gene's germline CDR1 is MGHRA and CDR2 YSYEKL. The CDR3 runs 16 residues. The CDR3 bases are TGCGCCAGCAGCCAAGATCAGGAGGGGACTCAAGAGACCCAGTACTTC. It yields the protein CASSQDQEGTQETQYF.

The CDR3 nucleotides are TGTGCCAGCAGCACCCGACAGGGCGGCACCGGGGAGCTGTTTTTT. Protein sequence: CASSTRQGGTGELFF. V is TRBV7-9 and J is TRBJ2-2, with TRBD1 identical over 7 bases. The ends lost 5 bases at V and 4 bases at J; junction bases unmatched: 7. Looked up from germline, CDR1 is SEHNR and CDR2 is FQNEAQ (reference sequence). This CDR3 contains 15 residues.

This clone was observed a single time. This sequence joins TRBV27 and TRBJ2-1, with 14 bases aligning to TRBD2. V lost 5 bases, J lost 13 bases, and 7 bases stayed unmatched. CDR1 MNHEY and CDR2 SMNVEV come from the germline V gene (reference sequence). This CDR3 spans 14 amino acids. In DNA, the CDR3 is TGTGCCAGCAGTCCCGGGACTAGCGGGAGAGTCCAGTTCTTC. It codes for CASSPGTSGRVQFF.

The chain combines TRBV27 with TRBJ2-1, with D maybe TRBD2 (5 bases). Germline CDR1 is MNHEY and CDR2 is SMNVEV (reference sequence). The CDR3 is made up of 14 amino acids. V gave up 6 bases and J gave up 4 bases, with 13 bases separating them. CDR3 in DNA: TGTGCCAGCAGGGACTTGGACTTATACAATGAGCAGTTCTTC. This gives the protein CASRDLDLYNEQFF.

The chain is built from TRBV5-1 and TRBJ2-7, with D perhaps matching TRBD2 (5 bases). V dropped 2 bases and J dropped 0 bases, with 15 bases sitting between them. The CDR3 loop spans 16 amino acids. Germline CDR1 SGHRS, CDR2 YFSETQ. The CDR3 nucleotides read TGCGCCAGCAGCTTCCTACGTGGAGGCGCCTCCTACGAGCAGTACTTC. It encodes CASSFLRGGASYEQYF.

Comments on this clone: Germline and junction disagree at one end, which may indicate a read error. The CDR3: CASSEGGTGAQPQHF. CDR3 in DNA: TGTGCCAGCAGCGAAGGGGGGACAGGGGCTCAGCCCCAGCATTTT. The rearrangement uses TRBV2 and TRBJ1-5, with TRBD1 matching over 10 bases. This CDR3 spans 15 amino acids. Germline-derived CDR1 and CDR2 are SNHLY and FYNNEI.

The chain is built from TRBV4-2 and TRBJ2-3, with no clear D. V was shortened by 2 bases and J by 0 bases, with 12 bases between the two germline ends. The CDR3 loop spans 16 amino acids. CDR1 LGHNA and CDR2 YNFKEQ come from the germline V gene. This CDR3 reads CASSQSSKTSTDTQYF. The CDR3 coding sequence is TGTGCCAGCAGCCAAAGCTCGAAAACTAGCACAGATACGCAGTATTTT.

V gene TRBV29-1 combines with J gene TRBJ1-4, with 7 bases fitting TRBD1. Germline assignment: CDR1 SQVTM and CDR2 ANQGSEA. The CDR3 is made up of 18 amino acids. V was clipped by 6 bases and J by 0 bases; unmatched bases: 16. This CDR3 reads CSVQGLVGESATNEKLFF. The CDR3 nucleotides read TGCAGCGTACAGGGGTTAGTAGGAGAGAGTGCAACTAATGAAAAACTGTTTTTT. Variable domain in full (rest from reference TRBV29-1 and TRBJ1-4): SAVISQKPSRDICQRGTSLTIQCQVDSQVTMMFWYRQQPGQSLTLIATANQGSEATYESGFVIDKFPISRPNLTFSTLTVSNMSPEDSSIYLCSVQGLVGESATNEKLFFGSGTQLSVL.

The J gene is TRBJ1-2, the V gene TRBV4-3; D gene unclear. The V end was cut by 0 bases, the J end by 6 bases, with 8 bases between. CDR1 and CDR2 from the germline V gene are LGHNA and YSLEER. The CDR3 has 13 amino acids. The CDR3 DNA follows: TGCGCCAGCAGCCAAGAGTGGAAAAATGGCTACACCTTC. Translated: CASSQEWKNGYTF.

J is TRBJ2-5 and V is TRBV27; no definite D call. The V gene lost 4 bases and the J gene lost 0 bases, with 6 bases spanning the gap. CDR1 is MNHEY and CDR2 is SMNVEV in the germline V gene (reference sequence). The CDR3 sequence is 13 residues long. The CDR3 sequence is CASSYGHQETQYF. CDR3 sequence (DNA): TGTGCCAGCAGTTACGGCCACCAAGAGACCCAGTACTTC.